This TCR beta chain came from a study of PD-1 blockade in classical Hodgkin lymphoma. There are 18 residues in the CDR3. V shed 0 bases, J shed 8 bases, and the junction held 11 bases outside the gene matches. CDR1 and CDR2 (germline): KGHSH, LQKENI. Here immunoSEQ multiplex PCR was the method, and the copy in TCRdb shows in-frame clones only, minus some. This table has roughly 100,000 clones, roughly nine tenths appearing once. Indicated time point: cycle 4 day 1 (C4D1), after more than 5 weeks of nivolumab. Every patient had relapsed following autologous stem cell transplantation, and cohorts differed in brentuximab vedotin exposure.

This clonotype was sampled from a human donor with classical Hodgkin lymphoma. The V and J genes are TRBV18 and TRBJ2-1; 12 nucleotides match TRBD2. The specimen comprised peripheral blood mononuclear cells (PBMCs), sampled before the fourth cycle of nivolumab. CDR3 in amino acids: CASSPPVLAGGEKYEQFF. CDR3 DNA sequence: TGTGCCAGCTCACCACCGGTGCTAGCGGGAGGGGAGAAGTATGAGCAGTTCTTC.